This T cell receptor beta chain appears in the sequencing data of a study of blood T cell repertoires in COVID-19. How the authors handled the data: Using reference gene primer amplification, nucleated cell counts were estimated. The repertoire was sequenced with immunoSEQ multiplex PCR; TCRdb's copy has only in-frame clones and lacks some. V and J calls and clone size are copied from that table; D and trimming were computed from the DNA. This sample has around 300,000 clones, with roughly 90% found just once. CDR1 MDHEN and CDR2 SYDVKM come from the germline V gene. V lost 7 bases to trimming and J lost 10 bases; unmatched junction nucleotides: 13. This CDR3 region has 15 residues.

This receptor was taken from a woman aged 30 to 39 with active or convalescent COVID-19. The chain recombines TRBV28 with TRBJ1-6; 7 nucleotides align to TRBD1. The material sequenced was peripheral blood. This chain's CDR3 is CASTTIRQGRSPLHF. DNA of the CDR3: TGTGCCAGCACAACCATCCGACAGGGTAGATCACCCCTCCACTTT. Complete variable domain (other parts from reference TRBV28 and TRBJ1-6): DVKVTQSSRYLVKRTGEKVFLECVQDMDHENMFWYRQDPGLGLRLIYFSYDVKMKEKGDIPEGYSVSREKKERFSLILESASTNQTSMYLCASTTIRQGRSPLHFGNGTRLTVT.